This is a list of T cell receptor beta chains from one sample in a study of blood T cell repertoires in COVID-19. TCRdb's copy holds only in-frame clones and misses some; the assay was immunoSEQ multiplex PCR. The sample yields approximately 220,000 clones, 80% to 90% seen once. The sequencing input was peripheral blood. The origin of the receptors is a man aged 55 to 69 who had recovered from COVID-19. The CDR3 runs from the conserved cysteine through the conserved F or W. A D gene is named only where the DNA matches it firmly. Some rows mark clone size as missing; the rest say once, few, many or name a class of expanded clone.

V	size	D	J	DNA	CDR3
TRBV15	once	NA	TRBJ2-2	TGTGCCACCAGCAGCTTCACAGGGTTCACCGGGGAGCTGTTTTTT	CATSSFTGFTGELFF
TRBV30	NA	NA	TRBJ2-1	TGTGCCTGGGACCGTAGCCGACAGAGCTCCTACAATGAGCAGTTCTTC	CAWDRSRQSSYNEQFF
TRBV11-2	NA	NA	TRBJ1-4	TGTGCCAGCAGCCCCCCCCGGGTACCGCCGGAAAAACTGTTTTTT	CASSPPRVPPEKLFF
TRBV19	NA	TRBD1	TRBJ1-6	TGTGCCAGTAGCCCCAGGGGGACATATAATTCACCCCTCCACTTT	CASSPRGTYNSPLHF
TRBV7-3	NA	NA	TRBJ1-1	TGTGCCAGCAGCTTAAGGGCCCCTGACACTGAAGCTTTCTTT	CASSLRAPDTEAFF
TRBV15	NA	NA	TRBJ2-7	TGTGCCACCAGCAGAGATTGGGCAGGGTTCGAGCAGTACTTC	CATSRDWAGFEQYF
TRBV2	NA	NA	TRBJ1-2	TGTGCCAGCGACCGGCGGCGGAACTATGGCTACACCTTC	CASDRRRNYGYTF
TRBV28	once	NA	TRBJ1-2	TGTGCCAGCGGTGGAGGGCAGGGGAGGGACTACACCTTC	CASGGGQGRDYTF
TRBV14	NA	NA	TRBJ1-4	TGTGCCAGCAGCCAGGGGGCAAGTTATGAAAAACTGTTTTTT	CASSQGASYEKLFF
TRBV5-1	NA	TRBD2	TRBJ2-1	TGCGCCAGCAGCTTGGATTCGGGACTAGCGGGAGATGAGCAGTTCTTC	CASSLDSGLAGDEQFF
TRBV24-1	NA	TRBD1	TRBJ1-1	TGTGCCGCAGGACAGGGGGCGACTGAAGCTTTCTTT	CAAGQGATEAFF
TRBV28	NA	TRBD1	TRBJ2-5	TGTGCCACCCAGGACAGGGTGACGGAGACCCAGTACTTC	CATQDRVTETQYF
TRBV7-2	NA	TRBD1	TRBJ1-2	TGTGCCAGCAGCTTAGAGACGAACAGGGGTGGCTACACCTTC	CASSLETNRGGYTF
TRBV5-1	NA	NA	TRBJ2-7	TGCGCCAGCAGCTCGGGAGAACAGTCTTCCTACGAGCAGTACTTC	CASSSGEQSSYEQYF
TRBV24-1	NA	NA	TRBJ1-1	TGTGCCACCAGTGGGCCCATGAACACTGAAGCTTTCTTT	CATSGPMNTEAFF
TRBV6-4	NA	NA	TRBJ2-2	TGTGCCAGCAGTGACTGGCTCGGGGAGCTGTTTTTT	CASSDWLGELFF
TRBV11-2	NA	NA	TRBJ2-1	TGTGCCAGCAGCTTACGCGGGGACCCCTACAATGAGCAGTTCTTC	CASSLRGDPYNEQFF
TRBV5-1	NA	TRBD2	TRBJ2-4	TGCGCCAGCAGCTTGGTCGGGGGGAATACTAAAAACATTCAGTACTTC	CASSLVGGNTKNIQYF
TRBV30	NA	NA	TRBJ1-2	TGTGCCTGGAGTGTCCCAGGGCCTTATGGCTACACCTTC	CAWSVPGPYGYTF
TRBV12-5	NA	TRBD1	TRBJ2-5	TGTGCTAGTGGCAGACAGGGTATCGAGACCCAGTACTTC	CASGRQGIETQYF
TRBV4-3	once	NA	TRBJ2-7	TGCGCCAGCAGCCAAGTAACGGGGGGCCAAGCTTTGAAGTACTTC	CASSQVTGGQALKYF
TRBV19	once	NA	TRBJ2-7	TGTGCCAGTAGTATGGGGGGTTACGAGCAGTACTTC	CASSMGGYEQYF
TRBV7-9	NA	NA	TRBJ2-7	TGTGCCAGCAGCCCCCGACAGCCCTACGAGCAGTACTTC	CASSPRQPYEQYF
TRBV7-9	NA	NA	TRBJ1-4	TGTGCCAGCAGCTTAGGGCTGCAAAAACTGTTTTTT	CASSLGLQKLFF
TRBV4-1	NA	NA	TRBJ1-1	TGCGCCAGCAGCCAAGTCGCCGCAGGACAGAACACTGAAGCTTTCTTT	CASSQVAAGQNTEAFF
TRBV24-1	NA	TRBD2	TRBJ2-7	TGTGCCACCAGTGAGGGGGGAACTAGCGGTCACTCCTACGAGCAGTACTTC	CATSEGGTSGHSYEQYF
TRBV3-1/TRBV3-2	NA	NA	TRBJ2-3	TGTGCCAGCAGCCAAGCGGGAGATACGCAGTATTTT	CASSQAGDTQYF
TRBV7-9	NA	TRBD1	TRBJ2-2	TGTGCCAGCAGCCTAAGACAGGGAGCGACCGGGGAGCTGTTTTTT	CASSLRQGATGELFF
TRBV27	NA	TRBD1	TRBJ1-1	TGTGCCAGCAGTTTATGGACAGGGGGGGACACTGAAGCTTTCTTT	CASSLWTGGDTEAFF
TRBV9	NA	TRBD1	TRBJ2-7	TGTGCCAGCAGCGTGACAGGGTTGTCCTACGAGCAGTACTTC	CASSVTGLSYEQYF
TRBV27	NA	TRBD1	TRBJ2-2	TGTGCCAGCAGTCTAAGGGGACAGGGGGCGTCGTCCACCGGGGAGCTGTTTTTT	CASSLRGQGASSTGELFF
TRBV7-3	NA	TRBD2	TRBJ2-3	TGTGCCAGCAGCGGAGCGGGAGTAGATACGCAGTATTTT	CASSGAGVDTQYF
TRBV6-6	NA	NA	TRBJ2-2	TGTGCCAGCAGTCACAGGGAAACCGGGGAGCTGTTTTTT	CASSHRETGELFF
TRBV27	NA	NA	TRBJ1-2	TGTGCCAGCGGGGATATCGACAGAGCTAACTATGGCTACACCTTC	CASGDIDRANYGYTF
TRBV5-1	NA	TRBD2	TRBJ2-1	TGCGCCAGCACGCTTAGTAGGGAGGGGAATGAGCAGTTCTTC	CASTLSREGNEQFF
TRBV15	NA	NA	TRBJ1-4	TGTGCCACCAGCAGAAAGAGGGCGTGGGATGAAAAACTGTTTTTT	CATSRKRAWDEKLFF
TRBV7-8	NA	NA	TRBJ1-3	TGTGCCAGCAGCTTAGCGCGCTCTGGAAACACCATATATTTT	CASSLARSGNTIYF
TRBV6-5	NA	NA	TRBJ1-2	TGTGCCAGCAGTTACTCGGAGACTCCTAGCTATGGCTACACCTTC	CASSYSETPSYGYTF
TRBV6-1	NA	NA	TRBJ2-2	TGTGCCAGCAGTGAATTACTTACAGGGAACACCGGGGAGCTGTTTTTT	CASSELLTGNTGELFF
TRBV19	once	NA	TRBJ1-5	TGTGCCAGTAGCCCAAGGACAGCCCTTAATCAGCCCCAGCATTTT	CASSPRTALNQPQHF
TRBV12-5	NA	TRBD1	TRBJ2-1	TGTGCTAGTGGTTCGGGACAGGTGTTGGGTGAGCAGTTCTTC	CASGSGQVLGEQFF
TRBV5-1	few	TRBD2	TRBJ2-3	TGCGCCAGCAGCTTGACTAGCGGGACAGATACGCAGTATTTT	CASSLTSGTDTQYF